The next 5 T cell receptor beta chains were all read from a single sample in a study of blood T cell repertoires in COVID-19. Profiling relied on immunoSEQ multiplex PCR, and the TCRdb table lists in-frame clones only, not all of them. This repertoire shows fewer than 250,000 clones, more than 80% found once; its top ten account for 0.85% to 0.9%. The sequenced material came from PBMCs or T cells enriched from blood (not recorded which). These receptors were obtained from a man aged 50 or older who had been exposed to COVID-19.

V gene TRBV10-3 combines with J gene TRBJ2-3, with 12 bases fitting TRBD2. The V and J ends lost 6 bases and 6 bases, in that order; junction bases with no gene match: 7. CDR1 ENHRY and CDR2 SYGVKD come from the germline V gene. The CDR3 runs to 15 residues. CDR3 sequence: CAIRSTSGSTDTQYF. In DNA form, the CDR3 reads TGTGCCATCAGGTCGACTAGCGGGAGTACCGATACGCAGTATTTT.

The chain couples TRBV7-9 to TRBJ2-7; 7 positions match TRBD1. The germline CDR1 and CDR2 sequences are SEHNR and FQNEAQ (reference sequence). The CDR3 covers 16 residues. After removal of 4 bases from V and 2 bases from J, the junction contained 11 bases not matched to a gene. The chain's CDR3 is CASSSTGVYITYEQYF. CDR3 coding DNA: TGTGCCAGCAGCTCTACAGGGGTTTACATTACCTACGAGCAGTACTTC.

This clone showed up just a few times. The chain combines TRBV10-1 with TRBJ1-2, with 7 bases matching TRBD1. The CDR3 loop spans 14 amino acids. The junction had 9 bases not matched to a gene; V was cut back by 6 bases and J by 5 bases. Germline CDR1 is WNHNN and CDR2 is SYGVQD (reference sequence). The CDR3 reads CASRAGTEIYGYTF. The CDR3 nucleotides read TGCGCCAGCAGAGCCGGGACAGAGATTTATGGCTACACCTTC.

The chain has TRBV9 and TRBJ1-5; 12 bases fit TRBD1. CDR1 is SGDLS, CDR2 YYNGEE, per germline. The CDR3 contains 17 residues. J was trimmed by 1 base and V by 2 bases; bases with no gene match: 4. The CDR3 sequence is CASSVGTGGASNQPQHF. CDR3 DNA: TGTGCCAGCAGCGTCGGGACAGGGGGCGCGAGCAATCAGCCCCAGCATTTT.

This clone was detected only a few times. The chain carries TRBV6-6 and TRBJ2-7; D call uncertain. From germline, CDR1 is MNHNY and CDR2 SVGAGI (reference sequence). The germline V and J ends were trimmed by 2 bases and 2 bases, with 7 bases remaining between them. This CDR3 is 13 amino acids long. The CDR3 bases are TGTGCCAGCAGTTACGTCCAGGCCTACGAGCAGTACTTC. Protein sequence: CASSYVQAYEQYF.